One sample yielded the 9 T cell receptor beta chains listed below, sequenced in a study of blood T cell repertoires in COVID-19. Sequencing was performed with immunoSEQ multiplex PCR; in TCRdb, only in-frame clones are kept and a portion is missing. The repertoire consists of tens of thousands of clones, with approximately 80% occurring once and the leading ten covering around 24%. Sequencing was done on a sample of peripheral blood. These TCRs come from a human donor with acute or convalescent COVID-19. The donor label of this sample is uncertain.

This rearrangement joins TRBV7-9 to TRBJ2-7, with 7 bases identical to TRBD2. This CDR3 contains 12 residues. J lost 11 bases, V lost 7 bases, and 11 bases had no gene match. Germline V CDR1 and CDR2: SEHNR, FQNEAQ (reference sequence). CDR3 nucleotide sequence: TGTGCCAGCATCCTGGGGGGAGGGAAGGAGTACTTC. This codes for CASILGGGKEYF.

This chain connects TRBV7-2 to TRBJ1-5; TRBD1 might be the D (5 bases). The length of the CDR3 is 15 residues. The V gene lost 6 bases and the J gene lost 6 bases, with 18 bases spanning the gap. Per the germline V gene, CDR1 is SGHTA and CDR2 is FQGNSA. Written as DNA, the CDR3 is TGTGCCAGCAGTAACCCAGGGATGGGCAGTCAGCCCCAGCATTTT. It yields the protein CASSNPGMGSQPQHF.

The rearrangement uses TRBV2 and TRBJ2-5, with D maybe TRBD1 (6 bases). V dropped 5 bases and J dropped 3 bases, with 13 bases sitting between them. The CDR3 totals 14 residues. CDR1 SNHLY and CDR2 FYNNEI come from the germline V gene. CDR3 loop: CASSKRQDEETQYF. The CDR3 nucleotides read TGTGCCAGCAGTAAAAGACAGGACGAAGAGACCCAGTACTTC.

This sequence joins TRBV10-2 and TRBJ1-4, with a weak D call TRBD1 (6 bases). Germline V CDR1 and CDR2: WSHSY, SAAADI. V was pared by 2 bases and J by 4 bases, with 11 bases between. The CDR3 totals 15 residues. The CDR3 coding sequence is TGCGCCAGCAGTGAGAGGACAGCCGGTAATGAAAAACTGTTTTTT. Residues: CASSERTAGNEKLFF.

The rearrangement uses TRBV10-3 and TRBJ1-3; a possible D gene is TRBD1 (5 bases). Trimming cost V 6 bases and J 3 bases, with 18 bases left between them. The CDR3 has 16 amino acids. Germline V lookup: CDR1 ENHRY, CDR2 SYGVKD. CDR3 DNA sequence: TGTGCCATCAGGACAGCTACGAGCCTGGGTGGAAACACCATATATTTT. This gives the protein CAIRTATSLGGNTIYF.

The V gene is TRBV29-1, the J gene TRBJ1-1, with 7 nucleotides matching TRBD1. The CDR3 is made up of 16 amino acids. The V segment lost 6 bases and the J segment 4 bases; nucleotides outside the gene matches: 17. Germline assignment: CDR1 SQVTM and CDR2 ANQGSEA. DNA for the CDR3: TGCAGCGTGGTTGCGGGACAGAGATCGATCCCCACTGAAGCTTTCTTT. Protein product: CSVVAGQRSIPTEAFF. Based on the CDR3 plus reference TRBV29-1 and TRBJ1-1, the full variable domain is SAVISQKPSRDICQRGTSLTIQCQVDSQVTMMFWYRQQPGQSLTLIATANQGSEATYESGFVIDKFPISRPNLTFSTLTVSNMSPEDSSIYLCSVVAGQRSIPTEAFFGQGTRLTVV.

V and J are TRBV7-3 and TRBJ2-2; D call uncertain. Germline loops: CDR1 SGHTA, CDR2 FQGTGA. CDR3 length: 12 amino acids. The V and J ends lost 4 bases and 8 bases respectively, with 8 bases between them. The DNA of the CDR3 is TGTGCCAGCAGCTCTTTCGGGGGGGAGCTGTTTTTT. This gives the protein CASSSFGGELFF. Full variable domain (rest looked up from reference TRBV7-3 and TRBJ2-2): GAGVSQTPSNKVTEKGKYVELRCDPISGHTALYWYRQSLGQGPEFLIYFQGTGAADDSGLPNDRFFAVRPEGSVSTLKIQRTERGDSAVYLCASSSFGGELFFGEGSRLTVL.

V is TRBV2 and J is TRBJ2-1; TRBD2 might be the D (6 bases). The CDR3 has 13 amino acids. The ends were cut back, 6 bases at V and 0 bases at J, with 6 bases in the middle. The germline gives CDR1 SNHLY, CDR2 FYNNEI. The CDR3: CASRTSSYNEQFF. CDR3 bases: TGTGCCAGCAGGACTAGCTCCTACAATGAGCAGTTCTTC. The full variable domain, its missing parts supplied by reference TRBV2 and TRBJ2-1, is EPEVTQTPSHQVTQMGQEVILRCVPISNHLYFYWYRQILGQKVEFLVSFYNNEISEKSEIFDDQFSVERPDGSNFTLKIRSTKLEDSAMYFCASRTSSYNEQFFGPGTRLTVL.

CDR3: CASSNQRGSTDTQYF. CDR3 bases: TGTGCCAGCAGCAATCAGCGGGGAAGCACAGATACGCAGTATTTT. The chain joins TRBV5-6 to TRBJ2-3, with TRBD2 matching over 7 bases. Germline V gene lookup returns CDR1 SGHDT and CDR2 YYEEEE. V shed 4 bases, J shed 0 bases, and the junction held 5 bases outside the gene matches. The CDR3 has 15 residues.